This is a list of T cell receptor beta chains from one sample in a study of T cell changes during pregnancy in multiple sclerosis. The table came from immunoSEQ multiplex PCR; TCRdb's copy has only in-frame clones and leaves some out. The repertoire holds some 64,000 clones, with around 90% as singletons. The sequenced sample was peripheral blood, obtained in the first trimester of pregnancy. These TCRs come from a female donor in good health, enrolled as a control in a pregnancy study. Both conserved end residues are part of each CDR3. The D gene is left open where the match is weak. The size field is filled for only some rows; it gives once, few, many or a size class.

abundance,j_gene,d_gene,v_gene,CDR3nt,CDR3aa
NA,TRBJ2-7,TRBD2,TRBV5-6,TGTGCCAGCAGCTATTTACTGGGACTAGCGGGGCAAGGCGACGAGCAGTACTTC,CASSYLLGLAGQGDEQYF
NA,TRBJ2-7,NA,TRBV27,TGTGCCAGCAGTTACCGGCGGGCGGGCTCCTACGAGCAGTACTTC,CASSYRRAGSYEQYF
NA,TRBJ2-1,TRBD1,TRBV9,TGTGCCAGCAGCGTAGCTACCGGGACAGGGTACAATGAGCAGTTCTTC,CASSVATGTGYNEQFF
NA,TRBJ1-6,NA,TRBV9,TGTGCCAGCAGCGTAGGAGGAATTGCGGGTGGTAATTCACCCCTCCACTTT,CASSVGGIAGGNSPLHF
once,TRBJ1-5,NA,TRBV12-5,TGTGCTAGTGACTTTGGGGGGAATCAGCCCCAGCATTTT,CASDFGGNQPQHF
NA,TRBJ1-2,NA,TRBV19,TGTGCCAGTAGTATAGCCCTTGGGCGACAGAGCTATGGCTACACCTTC,CASSIALGRQSYGYTF
few,TRBJ2-5,TRBD2,TRBV15,TGTGCCACCAGCAGAGAAGGGACTAGGATTGTGGAGACCCAGTACTTC,CATSREGTRIVETQYF
NA,TRBJ1-1,NA,TRBV9,TGTGCCAGCAGCCGCAGGGACACTGAAGCTTTCTTT,CASSRRDTEAFF
NA,TRBJ2-2,NA,TRBV7-9,TGTGCCAGCAGCTTAGGTTTCCAGAACACCGGGGAGCTGTTTTTT,CASSLGFQNTGELFF
NA,TRBJ1-1,NA,TRBV11-2,TGTGCCAGCAGCTCGCCTAAGAACACTGAAGCTTTCTTT,CASSSPKNTEAFF
NA,TRBJ2-7,TRBD1,TRBV5-8,TGTGCCAGCAGCTTTCGGGACAGGGCCTCCTACGAGCAGTACTTC,CASSFRDRASYEQYF
NA,TRBJ2-2,TRBD1,TRBV27,TGTGCCAGCAGATTTCTCTCCCGGGACAGGGACACCGGGGAGCTGTTTTTT,CASRFLSRDRDTGELFF
few,TRBJ1-1,TRBD1,TRBV7-8,TGTGCCAGCAGCCTACAGGGGGCTGAGGGGGCTTTCTTT,CASSLQGAEGAFF
NA,TRBJ2-1,TRBD1,TRBV7-2,TGTGCCAGCAGCTCTACAGGGGGCAATGAGCAGTTCTTC,CASSSTGGNEQFF
once,TRBJ2-3,TRBD2,TRBV5-1,TGCGCCAGCAGCTCCAGCGGGGTTCTCACAGATACGCAGTATTTT,CASSSSGVLTDTQYF
NA,TRBJ1-4,NA,TRBV5-6,TGTGCCAGCAGCTCGGGGGGGGGCACTAATGAAAAACTGTTTTTT,CASSSGGGTNEKLFF
NA,TRBJ1-1,NA,TRBV6-1,TGTGCCAGCAGTGAAGGGGGTACGAGGGCAATTTTAGAAGCTTTCTTT,CASSEGGTRAILEAFF
NA,TRBJ2-1,NA,TRBV5-8,TGTGCCAGCAGCCCCGACAAAATCAACAATGAGCAGTTCTTC,CASSPDKINNEQFF
NA,TRBJ2-3,NA,TRBV4-1,TGCGCCAGCAGCCAAGACAGGGATTGGACAGATACGCAGTATTTT,CASSQDRDWTDTQYF
NA,TRBJ1-2,TRBD1,TRBV5-1,TGCGCCAGCAGCTTGGGGGACAGGACTAACTATGGCTACACCTTC,CASSLGDRTNYGYTF
NA,TRBJ1-1,NA,TRBV7-9,TGTGCCAGCAGCCCCGGGGGTGTTGCCACAGAAGCTTTCTTT,CASSPGGVATEAFF
NA,TRBJ2-1,TRBD2,TRBV9,TGTGCCAGCAGCGTAGGCGGCGGGGGGGGAAATGAGCAGTTCTTC,CASSVGGGGGNEQFF
NA,TRBJ2-3,TRBD2,TRBV4-3,TGCGCCAGCAGCCAAGATCCTGGGCTAGCGGGGGGAACGCAGTATTTT,CASSQDPGLAGGTQYF
NA,TRBJ2-3,NA,TRBV6-1,TGTGCCAGCAGTGAGGTGGGGGGGCGCGGCACAGATACGCAGTATTTT,CASSEVGGRGTDTQYF
NA,TRBJ1-3,NA,TRBV6-1,TGTGCCAGCAGTGAAGCTTTTGGGCAGGGAAACACCATATATTTT,CASSEAFGQGNTIYF
NA,TRBJ1-2,TRBD1,TRBV5-1,TGCGCCACCACTGGTAGGACAGGGGGCGATGGCTACACCTTC,CATTGRTGGDGYTF
NA,TRBJ2-2,NA,TRBV6-5,TGTGCCAGCAGTTCACAGGGTTTGATCCCCGGGGAGCTGTTTTTT,CASSSQGLIPGELFF
NA,TRBJ2-7,TRBD1,TRBV4-1,TGCGCCAGCAGCCAAGATCTGGGGACAGGGGTCCTTGGGGAGCAGTACTTC,CASSQDLGTGVLGEQYF
NA,TRBJ2-4,TRBD2,TRBV27,TGTGCCAGCAGTAGCCCGCGGGGGAACATTCAGTACTTC,CASSSPRGNIQYF
NA,TRBJ1-5,NA,TRBV5-5,TGTGCCAGCAGCTTGGGTCGCGGTACCAATCAGCCCCAGCATTTT,CASSLGRGTNQPQHF
NA,TRBJ2-3,NA,TRBV30,TGTGCCTGGAGTGGAGGGACGCAGTATTTT,CAWSGGTQYF
NA,TRBJ2-7,TRBD2,TRBV27,TGTGCCAGCAGTCCGACTAGCGGAACCTACGAGCAGTACTTC,CASSPTSGTYEQYF
NA,TRBJ2-7,TRBD1,TRBV6-5,TGTGCCAGCAGTAAGAGGGACAGGGACTACGAGCAGTACTTC,CASSKRDRDYEQYF
NA,TRBJ2-3,NA,TRBV5-1,TGCGCCAGCAGCTTAAGACAGGCAGATACGCAGTATTTT,CASSLRQADTQYF
NA,TRBJ2-1,TRBD2,TRBV12-5,TGTGCTAGTGGTTTGGTATCTAGCGGGGGGGCAGGGGCCTACAATGAGCAGTTCTTC,CASGLVSSGGAGAYNEQFF
NA,TRBJ2-3,NA,TRBV7-9,TGTGCCAGCACCCAGACAGGCACAGATACGCAGTATTTT,CASTQTGTDTQYF
few,TRBJ1-1,NA,TRBV30,TGTGCCTGGAGTAGGGGGGGGCAGGAAGCTTTCTTT,CAWSRGGQEAFF
once,TRBJ1-5,NA,TRBV10-3,TGTGCCATCAGTGGTACTTACGATGGCAATCAGCCCCAGCATTTT,CAISGTYDGNQPQHF
NA,TRBJ2-2,NA,TRBV15,TGTGCCACCAGCAGGGACTTGGACTTAAACACCGGGGAGCTGTTTTTT,CATSRDLDLNTGELFF
NA,TRBJ1-2,NA,TRBV7-2,TGTGCCAGCAGCTTAGCTTTAGCCGCCTTCTATGGCTACACCTTC,CASSLALAAFYGYTF
once,TRBJ1-2,TRBD1,TRBV5-5,TGTGCCAGCAGCCCCGGACAGGGGTCGGTCTATGGCTACACCTTC,CASSPGQGSVYGYTF
NA,TRBJ1-1,TRBD1,TRBV6-1,TGTGCCAGCAGGCAGGGACAGAAAAACACTGAAGCTTTCTTT,CASRQGQKNTEAFF
NA,TRBJ2-5,TRBD1,TRBV28,TGTGCCAGCACTCTAACAGGGGGCCGGGAGACCCAGTACTTC,CASTLTGGRETQYF
NA,TRBJ2-2,TRBD2,TRBV19,TGTGCCAGTAGTTACGGCGGGAGTGCCGGGGAGCTGTTTTTT,CASSYGGSAGELFF
few,TRBJ2-3,NA,TRBV5-1,TGCGCCAGCTCCCCGGGTTGGGGCGCCGGAGATACGCAGTATTTT,CASSPGWGAGDTQYF
NA,TRBJ2-2,NA,TRBV6-1,TGTCCAAGCCTTGGCGACAGGAATACCGGGGAGCTGTTTTTT,CPSLGDRNTGELFF
NA,TRBJ2-5,TRBD1,TRBV25-1,TGTGCCAGCAGTGGACAGGGAACGCAGTACTTC,CASSGQGTQYF
NA,TRBJ1-5,TRBD1,TRBV15,TGTGCCACCGGTTGGGACAGGGGAAATCAGCCCCAGCATTTT,CATGWDRGNQPQHF
NA,TRBJ2-5,NA,TRBV1,TGCACCAGCAGCCAAGACCGTAGCGGGGGGGGGCAAGAGACCCAGTACTTC,CTSSQDRSGGGQETQYF
NA,TRBJ2-5,NA,TRBV18,TGTGCCAGCTCACCGCCGGAGGGCTCATTGACCCAGTACTTC,CASSPPEGSLTQYF
NA,TRBJ1-2,TRBD1,TRBV27,TGTGCCAGCACCCGACAGGGCGGAAACTATGGCTACACCTTC,CASTRQGGNYGYTF
NA,TRBJ2-7,NA,TRBV4-1,TGCGCCAGCAGCCGGATACAGGGAGCCCACGAGCAGTACTTC,CASSRIQGAHEQYF
few,TRBJ1-5,NA,TRBV7-6,TGTGCCAGCAGCTTAGCGGGAGGTCAGCCCCAGCATTTT,CASSLAGGQPQHF
NA,TRBJ2-2,TRBD2,TRBV25-1,TGTGCCAGCAGTGGCAGCGGGGGGAGCACCGGGGAGCTGTTTTTT,CASSGSGGSTGELFF
NA,TRBJ2-2,NA,TRBV6-4,TGTGCCAGCAGCGGGAGCGAAACCGGGGAGCTGTTTTTT,CASSGSETGELFF
NA,TRBJ1-2,TRBD1,TRBV7-2,TGTGCCAGCAGCCCAGACAGGGGGCGCGTAGGCGGCTACACCTTC,CASSPDRGRVGGYTF
NA,TRBJ1-4,TRBD1,TRBV4-3,TGCGCCAGCAGCCAAGATAGGGCAGGGGGGGAAAAACTGTTTTTT,CASSQDRAGGEKLFF
few,TRBJ2-2,NA,TRBV10-1,TGCGCCAGCAGTGAGTCTCGGCGGACGAACACCGGGGAGCTGTTTTTT,CASSESRRTNTGELFF
NA,TRBJ2-7,TRBD2,TRBV5-1,TGCGCCAGCAGCTTGGGGGGGGAGGGGAACTACGAGCAGTACTTC,CASSLGGEGNYEQYF